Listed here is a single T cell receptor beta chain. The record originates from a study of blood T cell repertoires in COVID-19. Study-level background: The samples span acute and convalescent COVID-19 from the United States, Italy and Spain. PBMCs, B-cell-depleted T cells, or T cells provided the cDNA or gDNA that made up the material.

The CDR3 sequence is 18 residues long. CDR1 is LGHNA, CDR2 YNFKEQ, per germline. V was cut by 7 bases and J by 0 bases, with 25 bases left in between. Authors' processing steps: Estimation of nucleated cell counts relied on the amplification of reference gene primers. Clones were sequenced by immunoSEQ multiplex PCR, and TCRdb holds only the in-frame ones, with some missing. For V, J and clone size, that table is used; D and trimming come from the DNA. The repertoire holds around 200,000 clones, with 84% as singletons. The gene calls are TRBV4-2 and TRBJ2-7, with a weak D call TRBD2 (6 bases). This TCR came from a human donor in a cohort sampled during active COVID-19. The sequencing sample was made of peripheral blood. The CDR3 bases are TGTGCCAGCAACCCTCGGGCTAGCGATAAGGATGGCTCCTACGAGCAGTACTTC. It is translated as CASNPRASDKDGSYEQYF.